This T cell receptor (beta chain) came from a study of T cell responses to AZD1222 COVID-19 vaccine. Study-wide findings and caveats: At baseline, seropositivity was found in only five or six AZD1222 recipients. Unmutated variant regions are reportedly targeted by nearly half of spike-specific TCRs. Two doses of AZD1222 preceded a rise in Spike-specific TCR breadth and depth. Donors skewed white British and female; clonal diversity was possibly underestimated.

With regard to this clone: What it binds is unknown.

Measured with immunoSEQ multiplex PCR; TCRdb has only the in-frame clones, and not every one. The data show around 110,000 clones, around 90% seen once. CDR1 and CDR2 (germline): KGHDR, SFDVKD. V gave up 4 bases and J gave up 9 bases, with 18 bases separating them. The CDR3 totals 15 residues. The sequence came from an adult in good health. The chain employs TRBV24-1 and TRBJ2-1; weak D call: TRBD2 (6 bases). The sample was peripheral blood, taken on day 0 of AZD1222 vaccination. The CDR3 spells CATSDSRGGNLEQFF. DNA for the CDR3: TGTGCCACCAGTGACTCTCGTGGGGGGAATCTTGAGCAGTTCTTC.